Shown below are 2 T cell receptor beta chains from a single sample sequenced in a study of response to subunit inactivated influenza vaccine. TCRdb reanalysed the RT-PCR reads using MiXCR and keeps one entry per CDR3 protein. The sample contains roughly 790,000 distinct CDR3 sequences, roughly 20% of which appear only once. The material sequenced was PBMCs from blood, taken 5 days after vaccination. These receptors originate from a man between 50 and 59 years old who received an inactivated influenza vaccine.

This clonotype was counted at least ten times. At one boundary the junction diverges from the germline segment, which might be a read error. The chain links TRBV7-3 to TRBJ2-1; D call uncertain. This CDR3 is 13 amino acids long. Germline V gene lookup returns CDR1 SGHTA and CDR2 FQGTGA. CDR3 sequence (DNA): TGTGCCAGCAGCTTATCCTCCGACAATGAGCAGTTCTTC. It encodes CASSLSSDNEQFF.

There are many counts of this clonotype. The CDR3 coding sequence is TGTGCCAGCAGCCCATACACCGGGGAGCTGTTTTTT. It codes for CASSPYTGELFF. The chain joins TRBV6-5 to TRBJ2-2, with no clear D. Trimming removed 6 bases at V and 3 bases at J, with 5 bases between. Germline V CDR1 and CDR2: MNHEY, SVGAGI. The CDR3 has 12 residues.